The text below deals with one T cell receptor (beta chain). These data come from a study of Graves' ophthalmopathy and Graves' hyperthyroidism. Study in general: Hyperthyroidism is called stable when no ophthalmopathy develops within 18 months of follow-up.

Amplified material comprised TCR beta CDR3 regions derived from RNA transcripts. The first-round RT-PCR employed HTBI primers together with the Qiagen OneStep RT-PCR kit. A multiplex PCR was then performed as the second round. TCRdb re-called the multiplex PCR reads through MiXCR, storing one row per CDR3 protein. The repertoire includes 900,000 to 1,200,000 distinct CDR3 sequences, less than 45% of them detected once, and 11% sits in the top ten. CDR3 size: 14 residues. Germline V gene data show CDR1 as SGHTA and CDR2 as FQGNSA. V was trimmed by 1 base and J by 4 bases, leaving 10 bases between them.

The specimen sequenced was peripheral blood or thyroid tissue (not recorded which). The TCR sequence derives from an adult man with Graves' hyperthyroidism. The chain joins TRBV7-2 to TRBJ1-2; D gene ambiguous. CDR3 region: CASSLGVELYGYTF. The CDR3, as DNA: TGTGCCAGCAGCTTAGGGGTAGAGCTCTATGGCTACACCTTC. Looking up the rest from reference TRBV7-2 and TRBJ1-2 gives the full variable domain: GAGVSQSPSNKVTEKGKDVELRCDPISGHTALYWYRQSLGQGLEFLIYFQGNSAPDKSGLPSDRFSAERTGGSVSTLTIQRTQQEDSAVYLCASSLGVELYGYTFGSGTRLTVV.